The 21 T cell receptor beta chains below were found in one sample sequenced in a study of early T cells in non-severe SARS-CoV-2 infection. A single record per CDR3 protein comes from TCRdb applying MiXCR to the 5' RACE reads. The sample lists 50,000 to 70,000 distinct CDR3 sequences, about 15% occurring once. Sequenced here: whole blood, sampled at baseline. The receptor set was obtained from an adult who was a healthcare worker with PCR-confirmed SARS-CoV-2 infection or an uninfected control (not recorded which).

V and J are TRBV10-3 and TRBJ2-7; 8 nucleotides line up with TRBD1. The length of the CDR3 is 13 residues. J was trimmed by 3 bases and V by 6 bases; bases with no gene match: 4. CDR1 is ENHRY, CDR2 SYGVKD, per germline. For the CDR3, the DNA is TGTGCCATCAGGCAGGGGGCCGTCTACGAGCAGTACTTC. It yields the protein CAIRQGAVYEQYF.

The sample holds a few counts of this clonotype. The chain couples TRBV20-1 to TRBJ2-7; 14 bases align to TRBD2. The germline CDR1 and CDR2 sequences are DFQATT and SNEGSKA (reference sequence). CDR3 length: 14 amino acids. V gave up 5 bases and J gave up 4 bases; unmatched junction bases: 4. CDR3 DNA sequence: TGCAGTGCTGGACTAGCGGGAGGTGCGTACGAGCAGTACTTC. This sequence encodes CSAGLAGGAYEQYF.

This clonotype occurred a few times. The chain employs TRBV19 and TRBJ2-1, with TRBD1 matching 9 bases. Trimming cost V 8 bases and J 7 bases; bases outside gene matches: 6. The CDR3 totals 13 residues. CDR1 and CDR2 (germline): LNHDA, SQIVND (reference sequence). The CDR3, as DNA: TGTGCCAGTGAAGGACAGGGGTGGAATGAGCAGTTCTTC. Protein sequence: CASEGQGWNEQFF.

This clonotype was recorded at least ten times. CDR3 in DNA: TGTGCCAGCAGTTTACGCAGGGATCAGCCCCAGCATTTT. It translates to CASSLRRDQPQHF. The rearrangement uses TRBV12-3 or TRBV12-4 and TRBJ1-5; tentative D call: TRBD1 (5 bases). The ends were cut back, 2 bases at V and 5 bases at J, with 7 bases in the middle. This CDR3 has 13 residues.

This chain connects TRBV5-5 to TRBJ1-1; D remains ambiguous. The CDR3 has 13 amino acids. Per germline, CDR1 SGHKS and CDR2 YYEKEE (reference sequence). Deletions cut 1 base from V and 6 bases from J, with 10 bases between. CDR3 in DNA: TGTGCCAGCAGCTTGTCTCGGGTAGCTGAAGCTTTCTTT. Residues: CASSLSRVAEAFF.

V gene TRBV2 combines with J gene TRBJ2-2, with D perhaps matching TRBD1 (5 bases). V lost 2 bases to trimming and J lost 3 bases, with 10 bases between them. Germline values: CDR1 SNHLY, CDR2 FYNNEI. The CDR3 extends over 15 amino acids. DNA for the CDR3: TGTGCCAGCAGTGAACGCAGGGTGGACACCGGGGAGCTGTTTTTT. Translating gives CASSERRVDTGELFF.

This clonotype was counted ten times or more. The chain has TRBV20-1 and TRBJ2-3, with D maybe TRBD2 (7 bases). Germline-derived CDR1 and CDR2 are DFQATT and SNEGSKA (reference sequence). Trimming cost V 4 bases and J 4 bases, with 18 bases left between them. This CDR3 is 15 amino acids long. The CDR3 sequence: CSANIWGGAPDTQYF. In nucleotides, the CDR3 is TGCAGTGCTAATATTTGGGGGGGGGCCCCAGATACGCAGTATTTT.

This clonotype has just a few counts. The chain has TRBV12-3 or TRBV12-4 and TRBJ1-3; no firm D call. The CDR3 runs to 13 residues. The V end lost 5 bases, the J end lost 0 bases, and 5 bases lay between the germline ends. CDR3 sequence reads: CASSPYSGNTIYF. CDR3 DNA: TGTGCCAGCAGTCCCTACTCTGGAAACACCATATATTTT.

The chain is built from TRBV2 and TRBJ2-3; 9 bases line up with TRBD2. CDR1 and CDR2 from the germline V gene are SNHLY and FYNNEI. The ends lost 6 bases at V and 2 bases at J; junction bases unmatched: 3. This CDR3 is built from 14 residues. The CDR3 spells CASRRTSATDTQYF. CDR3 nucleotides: TGTGCCAGCAGGCGGACTAGCGCCACAGATACGCAGTATTTT. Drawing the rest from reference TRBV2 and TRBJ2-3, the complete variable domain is EPEVTQTPSHQVTQMGQEVILRCVPISNHLYFYWYRQILGQKVEFLVSFYNNEISEKSEIFDDQFSVERPDGSNFTLKIRSTKLEDSAMYFCASRRTSATDTQYFGPGTRLTVL.

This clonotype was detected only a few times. CDR3 protein: CAWSPLGVQFF. CDR3 DNA sequence: TGTGCCTGGAGTCCCCTCGGGGTGCAGTTCTTC. The chain joins TRBV30 to TRBJ2-1, with TRBD2 as a possible D gene (5 bases). CDR1 is GTSNPN, CDR2 SVGIG, per germline (reference sequence). The CDR3 is made up of 11 amino acids. The V end was cut by 2 bases, the J end by 12 bases, with 11 bases between.

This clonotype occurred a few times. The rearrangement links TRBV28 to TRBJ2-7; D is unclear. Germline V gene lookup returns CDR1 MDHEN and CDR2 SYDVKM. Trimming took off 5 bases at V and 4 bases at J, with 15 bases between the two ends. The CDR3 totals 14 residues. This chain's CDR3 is CASSPAATPYEQYF. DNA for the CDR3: TGTGCCAGCAGTCCTGCCGCGACACCGTACGAGCAGTACTTC.

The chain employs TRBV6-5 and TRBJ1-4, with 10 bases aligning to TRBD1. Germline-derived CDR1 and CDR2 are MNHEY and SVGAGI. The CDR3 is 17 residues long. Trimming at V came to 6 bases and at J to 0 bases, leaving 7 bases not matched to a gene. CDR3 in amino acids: CASRKQTGGSTNEKLFF. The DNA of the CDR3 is TGTGCCAGCAGGAAACAGACAGGGGGCTCAACTAATGAAAAACTGTTTTTT.

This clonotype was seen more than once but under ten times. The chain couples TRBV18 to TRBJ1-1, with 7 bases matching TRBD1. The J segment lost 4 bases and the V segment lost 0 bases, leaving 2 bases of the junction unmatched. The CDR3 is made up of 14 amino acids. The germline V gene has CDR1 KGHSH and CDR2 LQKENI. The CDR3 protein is CASSPPTGSTEAFF. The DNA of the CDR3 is TGTGCCAGCTCACCACCGACAGGGAGCACTGAAGCTTTCTTT.

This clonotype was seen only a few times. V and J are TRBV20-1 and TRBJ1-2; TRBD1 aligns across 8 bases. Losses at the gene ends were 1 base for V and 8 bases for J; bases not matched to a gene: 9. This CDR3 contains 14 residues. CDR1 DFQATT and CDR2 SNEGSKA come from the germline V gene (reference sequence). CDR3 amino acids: CSARARAGGAGYTF. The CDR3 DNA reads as TGCAGTGCTAGAGCTCGGGCAGGGGGCGCGGGCTACACCTTC.

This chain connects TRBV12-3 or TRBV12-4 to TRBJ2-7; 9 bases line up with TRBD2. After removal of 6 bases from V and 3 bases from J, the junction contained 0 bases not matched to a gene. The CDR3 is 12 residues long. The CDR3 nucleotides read TGTGCCAGCAGACTAGCGGGCTACGAGCAGTACTTC. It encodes CASRLAGYEQYF.

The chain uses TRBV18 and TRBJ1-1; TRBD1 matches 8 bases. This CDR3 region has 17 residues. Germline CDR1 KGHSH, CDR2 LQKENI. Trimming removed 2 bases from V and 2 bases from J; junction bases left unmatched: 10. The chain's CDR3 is CASSPDRGSGFNTEAFF. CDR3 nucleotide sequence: TGTGCCAGCTCACCAGACAGGGGTAGCGGTTTCAACACTGAAGCTTTCTTT.

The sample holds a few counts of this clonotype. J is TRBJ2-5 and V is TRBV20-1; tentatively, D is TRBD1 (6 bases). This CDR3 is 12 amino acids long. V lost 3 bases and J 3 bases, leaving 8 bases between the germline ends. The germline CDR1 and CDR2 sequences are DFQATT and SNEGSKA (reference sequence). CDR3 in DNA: TGCAGTGCTAGCGCAGGGGAAGAGACCCAGTACTTC. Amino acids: CSASAGEETQYF.

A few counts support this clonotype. This chain's CDR3 is CALEREENIQYF. The CDR3 coding sequence is TGTGCCCTAGAGAGGGAGGAAAACATTCAGTACTTC. The chain uses TRBV7-9 and TRBJ2-4; D may be TRBD2 (6 bases). The V gene's germline CDR1 is SEHNR and CDR2 FQNEAQ (reference sequence). V lost 11 bases and J lost 5, with 13 bases in between. CDR3 length: 12 amino acids.

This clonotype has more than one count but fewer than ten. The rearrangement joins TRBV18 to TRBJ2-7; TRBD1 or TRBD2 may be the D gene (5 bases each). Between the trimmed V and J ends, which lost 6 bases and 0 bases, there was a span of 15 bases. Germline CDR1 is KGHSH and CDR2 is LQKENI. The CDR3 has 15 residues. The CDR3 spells CASSPAGTSSYEQYF. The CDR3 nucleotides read TGTGCCAGCTCCCCAGCCGGGACGAGCTCCTACGAGCAGTACTTC.

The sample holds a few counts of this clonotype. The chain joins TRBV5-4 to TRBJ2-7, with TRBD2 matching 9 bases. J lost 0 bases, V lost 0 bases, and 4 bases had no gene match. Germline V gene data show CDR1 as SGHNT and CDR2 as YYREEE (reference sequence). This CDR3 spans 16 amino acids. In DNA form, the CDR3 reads TGTGCCAGCAGCTTGGCGACTAGCGGTGACTCCTACGAGCAGTACTTC. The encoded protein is CASSLATSGDSYEQYF.

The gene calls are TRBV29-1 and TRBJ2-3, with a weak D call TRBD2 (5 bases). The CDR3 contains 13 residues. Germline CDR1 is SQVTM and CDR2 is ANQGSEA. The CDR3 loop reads CSGGWEPTDTQYF. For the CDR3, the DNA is TGCAGTGGCGGGTGGGAGCCCACAGATACGCAGTATTTT.